These 30 T cell receptor beta chains originate from one sample sequenced in a study of neurological immune-mediated disorders. MiXCR was run by TCRdb on the 5' RACE reads, yielding one entry per CDR3 protein. The data hold around 94,000 distinct CDR3 sequences, with around 3.4% observed a single time. The source material was PBMCs. All receptors derive from a young woman with multiple sclerosis.

This clonotype was recorded many times. The genes are TRBV3-1 and TRBJ2-3; D is ambiguous. The CDR3 totals 12 residues. Trimming cost V 1 base and J 7 bases, with 6 bases left between them. CDR1 LGHDT and CDR2 YNNKEL come from the germline V gene (reference sequence). The CDR3 sequence: CASSQVANTQYF. For the CDR3, the DNA is TGTGCCAGCAGCCAAGTGGCAAATACGCAGTATTTT.

This clonotype was counted ten times or more. The chain couples TRBV27 to TRBJ2-7; D is perhaps TRBD1 (6 bases). The CDR3 is 14 residues long. Germline values: CDR1 MNHEY, CDR2 SMNVEV (reference sequence). V gave up 2 bases and J gave up 1 base, with 9 bases separating them. In nucleotides, the CDR3 is TGTGCCAGCAGTTTACATGACAGGTCCTACGAGCAGTACTTC. Its translation: CASSLHDRSYEQYF.

This clonotype was recorded at least ten times. J is TRBJ2-7 and V is TRBV7-2, with D perhaps assigned TRBD1 or TRBD2 (5 bases each). Per the germline V gene, CDR1 is SGHTA and CDR2 is FQGNSA. The CDR3 loop spans 15 amino acids. Trimming shortened V by 3 bases and J by 0 bases, and 12 bases separated the two germline ends. CDR3 in amino acids: CASSFGGVRSYEQYF. The CDR3 coding sequence is TGTGCCAGCAGCTTTGGGGGAGTCCGCTCCTACGAGCAGTACTTC.

This clonotype was seen many times. The chain links TRBV4-1 to TRBJ2-7; 9 nucleotides match TRBD2. This CDR3 has 16 amino acids. V dropped 8 bases and J dropped 4; count of bases not matched to a gene: 15. The germline V gene has CDR1 MGHRA and CDR2 YSYEKL. CDR3 nucleotides: TGCGCCAGCGGATCAGAGGGCAGCGCGGGAGGGTACGAGCAGTACTTC. This gives the protein CASGSEGSAGGYEQYF.

The chain uses TRBV4-1 and TRBJ2-7, with D perhaps assigned TRBD1 or TRBD2 (5 bases each). CDR3 length equals 16 residues. Deletions cut 5 bases from V and 4 bases from J, with 21 bases between. Germline loops: CDR1 MGHRA, CDR2 YSYEKL. CDR3 loop: CASSSMGVAGSYEQYF. DNA for the CDR3: TGCGCCAGCAGCTCCATGGGGGTGGCAGGGAGTTACGAGCAGTACTTC.

This clonotype was detected many times. The chain uses TRBV5-1 and TRBJ2-3; the match to TRBD2 covers 13 bases. Germline V lookup: CDR1 SGHRS, CDR2 YFSETQ. CDR3 length equals 17 residues. V lost 2 bases and J lost 4; bases outside the gene matches: 7. CDR3 bases: TGCGCCAGCAGCTTTAACCCGACTAGCGGGGGGCCAGATACGCAGTATTTT. It translates to CASSFNPTSGGPDTQYF.

This clonotype was observed at least ten times. This rearrangement joins TRBV20-1 to TRBJ2-1; the match to TRBD2 covers 9 bases. CDR1 DFQATT and CDR2 SNEGSKA come from the germline V gene (reference sequence). The CDR3 extends over 11 amino acids. CDR3 DNA sequence: TGCAGCGGAGGGGGTAGCGGGAGAAAGTTCTTC. As protein: CSGGGSGRKFF.

The table lists this clonotype with a few counts. V and J are TRBV7-9 and TRBJ1-2; no clear D. Trimming left V 5 bases short and J 10 bases short, with 17 bases between. Looked up from germline, CDR1 is SEHNR and CDR2 is FQNEAQ (reference sequence). The CDR3 contains 13 residues. As DNA, the CDR3 is TGTGCCAGCAGCCCCTTGTCGAACTCCCCCTACACCTTC. It codes for CASSPLSNSPYTF. The entire variable domain, with the rest obtained from reference TRBV7-9 and TRBJ1-2, is as follows: DTGVSQNPRHKITKRGQNVTFRCDPISEHNRLYWYRQTLGQGPEFLTYFQNEAQLEKSRLLSDRFSAERPKGSFSTLEIQRTEQGDSAMYLCASSPLSNSPYTFGSGTRLTVV.

J is TRBJ2-2 and V is TRBV20-1, with 9 bases that match TRBD1. There are 16 residues in the CDR3. With V trimmed by 4 bases and J by 5 bases, 11 bases remained unmatched. Germline CDR1 reads DFQATT; CDR2 reads SNEGSKA (reference sequence). CDR3 sequence reads: CSAIKPGTGKTGELFF. CDR3 bases: TGCAGTGCTATCAAACCCGGGACAGGGAAGACCGGGGAGCTGTTTTTT.

The table lists this clonotype with many counts. The chain carries TRBV3-1 and TRBJ1-5, with 7 nucleotides matching TRBD1. The CDR3 length is 15 residues. The germline CDR1 and CDR2 sequences are LGHDT and YNNKEL (reference sequence). The trim removed 1 base at V and 5 bases at J, leaving 5 bases unmatched. The CDR3, as DNA: TGTGCCAGCAGCCAAGCAGGAACAGGGGATCAGCCCCAGCATTTT. This translates into CASSQAGTGDQPQHF.

This clonotype occurred many times. Here the CDR3 reads CASSVGDNTDTQYF. The CDR3 DNA sequence: TGCGCCAGCAGCGTAGGGGACAACACAGATACGCAGTATTTT. The chain employs TRBV5-1 and TRBJ2-3; tentative D call: TRBD1 (6 bases). The length of the CDR3 is 14 residues. Germline loops: CDR1 SGHRS, CDR2 YFSETQ. V was trimmed by 4 bases and J by 2 bases, leaving 11 bases between them.

This clonotype showed up just a few times. The gene calls are TRBV7-9 and TRBJ2-7; D perhaps matches TRBD1 (5 bases). The CDR3 runs to 15 residues. V gave up 2 bases and J gave up 5 bases, with 16 bases separating them. Germline assignment: CDR1 SEHNR and CDR2 FQNEAQ (reference sequence). The CDR3 sequence: CASSLPPMGLHEQYF. In DNA, the CDR3 is TGTGCCAGCAGCTTACCCCCCATGGGGCTCCACGAGCAGTACTTC. The variable domain in full, with the rest retrieved from reference TRBV7-9 and TRBJ2-7, is DTGVSQNPRHKITKRGQNVTFRCDPISEHNRLYWYRQTLGQGPEFLTYFQNEAQLEKSRLLSDRFSAERPKGSFSTLEIQRTEQGDSAMYLCASSLPPMGLHEQYFGPGTRLTVT.

This clonotype was seen at least ten times. The V and J genes are TRBV20-1 and TRBJ2-3; D might be TRBD2 (5 bases). Trimming removed 5 bases at V and 7 bases at J, with 22 bases between. Germline V CDR1 and CDR2: DFQATT, SNEGSKA (reference sequence). This CDR3 region has 15 residues. CDR3 bases: TGCAGTGCTTCCTCCTGGGCGGGTGTGGTGAATACGCAGTATTTT. Translated, it gives CSASSWAGVVNTQYF.

The sample holds a few counts of this clonotype. One base away lies a much larger clone, so this may be a sequencing read error. This chain links TRBV4-1 with TRBJ2-5; TRBD1 matches at 11 bases. This CDR3 is built from 16 residues. The germline CDR1 and CDR2 sequences are MGHRA and YSYEKL. The CDR3 is CASSPRTGGMIENQYF. The CDR3 DNA is TGCGCCAGCAGCCCCAGGACAGGGGGCATGATTGAGAACCAGTACTTC.

This clonotype occurred many times. The V gene is TRBV10-3, the J gene TRBJ2-1, with D uncertain. V shed 0 bases and J shed 3 bases, with 3 bases lying between them. Germline V CDR1 and CDR2: ENHRY, SYGVKD. This CDR3 spans 13 amino acids. The CDR3 DNA is TGTGCCATCAGTGAGTCGATCTACAATGAGCAGTTCTTC. Translating gives CAISESIYNEQFF.

This clonotype was seen repeatedly, ten times or more. V usage is TRBV4-1 and J usage is TRBJ2-6; D not certain. The CDR3 spans 17 residues. V lost 0 bases to trimming and J lost 1 base, with 10 bases between them. Germline CDR1 reads MGHRA; CDR2 reads YSYEKL. DNA of the CDR3: TGCGCCAGCAGCCAAGACCAGCTGGATTCTGGGGCCAACGTCCTGACTTTC. Its translation: CASSQDQLDSGANVLTF.

This clonotype has a count of ten or more. V usage is TRBV28 and J usage is TRBJ1-5, with 9 bases aligning to TRBD1. The V and J ends lost 6 bases and 4 bases, in that order; junction bases with no gene match: 4. CDR3 length: 14 amino acids. Germline lookup yields CDR1 MDHEN and CDR2 SYDVKM. The CDR3 loop reads CASSRDRENQPQHF. The CDR3 DNA is TGTGCCAGCAGCAGGGACAGGGAAAATCAGCCCCAGCATTTT.

The sample holds many counts of this clonotype. The chain combines TRBV28 with TRBJ1-5, with D possibly being TRBD1 (5 bases). The CDR3 has 18 amino acids. V was pared by 2 bases and J by 0 bases, with 17 bases between. Germline V gives CDR1 MDHEN, CDR2 SYDVKM. The CDR3: CASSLPWVRGNSNQPQHF. For the CDR3, the DNA is TGTGCCAGCAGTTTACCTTGGGTTCGGGGGAATAGCAATCAGCCCCAGCATTTT.

This clonotype was counted many times. CDR3 sequence: CASSLADQLDHEKLFF. The CDR3 nucleotides are TGTGCCAGCAGCTTAGCGGATCAGTTGGATCATGAAAAACTGTTTTTT. The V call is TRBV7-9, the J call TRBJ1-4; D is undetermined. CDR3 length: 16 amino acids. V was pared by 0 bases and J by 6 bases, with 14 bases between. Per germline, CDR1 SEHNR and CDR2 FQNEAQ (reference sequence).

This clonotype was counted at least ten times. This chain connects TRBV25-1 to TRBJ2-2; a possible D gene is TRBD1 (6 bases). Germline lookup yields CDR1 MGHDK and CDR2 SYGVNS. The CDR3 sequence is 12 residues long. V was clipped by 6 bases and J by 7 bases, with 9 bases between them. This CDR3 is CASSVDSGELFF. Written as DNA, the CDR3 is TGTGCCAGCAGCGTGGACAGCGGGGAGCTGTTTTTT.

This clonotype showed up many times. This rearrangement joins TRBV7-2 to TRBJ2-3; perhaps TRBD2 as D (6 bases). This CDR3 is built from 14 residues. The ends were cut back, 4 bases at V and 7 bases at J, with 15 bases in the middle. Germline lookup yields CDR1 SGHTA and CDR2 FQGNSA. The CDR3: CASSSNALANTQYF. The CDR3 coding sequence is TGTGCCAGCAGCTCAAACGCTCTAGCGAATACGCAGTATTTT.

This clonotype has at least ten counts. This chain connects TRBV5-1 to TRBJ2-2; TRBD1 matches 9 bases. V shed 4 bases, J shed 3 bases, and the junction held 1 base outside the gene matches. Germline CDR1 and CDR2: SGHRS and YFSETQ. This CDR3 spans 14 amino acids. The CDR3 DNA follows: TGCGCCAGCAGCCGGACAGGGGACACCGGGGAGCTGTTTTTT. This encodes CASSRTGDTGELFF. The full variable domain, completed using reference TRBV5-1 and TRBJ2-2, is KAGVTQTPRYLIKTRGQQVTLSCSPISGHRSVSWYQQTPGQGLQFLFEYFSETQRNKGNFPGRFSGRQFSNSRSEMNVSTLELGDSALYLCASSRTGDTGELFFGEGSRLTVL.

In its sample, this clonotype was seen many times. The chain couples TRBV7-8 to TRBJ2-7; 7 bases are a match to TRBD1. The V and J ends lost 5 bases and 0 bases, in that order; junction bases with no gene match: 4. The CDR3 contains 14 residues. Germline lookup yields CDR1 SGHVS and CDR2 FQNEAQ. The CDR3 nucleotides read TGTGCCAGCAGCGGCGACAGGGCCTCCTACGAGCAGTACTTC. Protein product: CASSGDRASYEQYF.

This clonotype was observed many times. The gene calls are TRBV5-1 and TRBJ2-5; 7 bases are shared with TRBD1. The germline V gene encodes CDR1 SGHRS and CDR2 YFSETQ. CDR3 length equals 14 residues. V lost 6 bases and J lost 5; bases outside the gene matches: 10. CDR3 sequence: CASTTGAAGETQYF. The CDR3 bases are TGCGCCAGCACCACAGGGGCCGCCGGGGAGACCCAGTACTTC.

This clonotype was found many times. This chain joins TRBV15 and TRBJ1-1; tentatively, D is TRBD1 (6 bases). Germline V lookup: CDR1 LNHNV, CDR2 YYDKDF (reference sequence). CDR3 length: 15 amino acids. V was trimmed by 0 bases and J by 4 bases, leaving 12 bases between them. This CDR3 is CATSRDGGSATEAFF. As DNA, the CDR3 is TGTGCCACCAGCAGAGATGGGGGCTCGGCCACTGAAGCTTTCTTT.

Ten or more counts support this clonotype. The V gene is TRBV4-1, the J gene TRBJ2-7; TRBD2 matches 11 bases. CDR1 and CDR2 (germline): MGHRA, YSYEKL. The CDR3 length is 21 residues. J was trimmed by 5 bases and V by 3 bases; bases with no gene match: 24. The CDR3, as DNA: TGCGCCAGCAGCCATCGACCCCCGGGACTAGCGGTGGGTGGTTTGATCCACGAGCAGTACTTC. Residues: CASSHRPPGLAVGGLIHEQYF.

This clonotype was detected many times. The CDR3 DNA is TGTGCCAGCAGTGAACCGTACCCACGGGAGGAAAAACTGTTTTTT. This encodes CASSEPYPREEKLFF. The gene calls are TRBV2 and TRBJ1-4; D gene unclear. Germline V gene data show CDR1 as SNHLY and CDR2 as FYNNEI. This CDR3 is built from 15 residues. Trimming removed 2 bases from V and 8 bases from J, with 15 bases in between.

This clonotype showed up many times. This chain joins TRBV20-1 and TRBJ2-1; 9 bases match TRBD2. Unmatched junction bases numbered 15, after V lost 5 bases and J lost 10 bases. In germline, CDR1 is DFQATT, CDR2 SNEGSKA (reference sequence). This CDR3 has 15 residues. CDR3: CSAQILSGRKGEQFF. In DNA, the CDR3 is TGCAGTGCTCAAATACTAAGCGGGAGGAAGGGGGAGCAGTTCTTC.

This clonotype was seen a handful of times. Possible read error: a much larger clone is one base away. This chain joins TRBV20-1 and TRBJ2-7, with 8 bases lining up with TRBD2. The CDR3 covers 16 residues. V shed 2 bases and J 5 bases; nucleotides not matched to a gene: 14. The V gene's germline CDR1 is DFQATT and CDR2 SNEGSKA (reference sequence). CDR3 sequence (DNA): TGCAGTGCTAGACCCTCGTGGGGGACTAGTATCAACGAGCAGTACTTC. Translating it yields CSARPSWGTSINEQYF.

The table lists this clonotype with many counts. The chain has TRBV5-6 and TRBJ1-6, with TRBD1 matching over 9 bases. The CDR3 spans 16 residues. With V trimmed by 1 base and J by 5 bases, 4 bases remained unmatched. CDR1 SGHDT and CDR2 YYEEEE come from the germline V gene. As DNA, the CDR3 is TGTGCCAGCAGCTTGTTGGACAGGGGTGATAATTCACCCCTCCACTTT. It yields the protein CASSLLDRGDNSPLHF.